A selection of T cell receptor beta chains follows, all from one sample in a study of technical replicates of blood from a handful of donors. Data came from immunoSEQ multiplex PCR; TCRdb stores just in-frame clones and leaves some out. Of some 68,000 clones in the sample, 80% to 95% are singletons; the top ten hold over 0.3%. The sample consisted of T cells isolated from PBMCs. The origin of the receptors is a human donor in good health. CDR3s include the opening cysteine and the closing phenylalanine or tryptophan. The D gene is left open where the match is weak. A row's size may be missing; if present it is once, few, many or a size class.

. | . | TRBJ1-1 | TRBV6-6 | CASSYNPSGDTEAFF
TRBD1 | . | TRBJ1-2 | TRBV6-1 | CASSGTGGVDGYTF
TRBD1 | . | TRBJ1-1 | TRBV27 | CASSLRQGGTEAFF
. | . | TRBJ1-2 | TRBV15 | CATSPFSGIQGYTF
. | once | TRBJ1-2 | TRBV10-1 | CASSESIGENFNYGYTF
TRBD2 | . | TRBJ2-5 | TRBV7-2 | CASSLALAGGQETQYF
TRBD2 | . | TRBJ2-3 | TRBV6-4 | CASASGRETDTQYF
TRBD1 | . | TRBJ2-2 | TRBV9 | CASSAQGAGGELFF
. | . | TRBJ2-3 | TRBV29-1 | CSVEPRRQGTDTQYF
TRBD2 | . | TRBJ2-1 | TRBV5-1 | CASSSYRLAGGNEQFF
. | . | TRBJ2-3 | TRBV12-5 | CASAWGLNTQYF
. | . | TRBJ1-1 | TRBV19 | CASSLDSTEAFF
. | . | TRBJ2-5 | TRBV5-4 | CASSSQGSQETQYF
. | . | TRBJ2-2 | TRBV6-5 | CASSYRGTGELFF
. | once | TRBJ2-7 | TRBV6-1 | CASSPGGLGSYEQYF
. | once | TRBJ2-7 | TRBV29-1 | CSVLGRDEGYEQYF
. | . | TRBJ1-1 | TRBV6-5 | CASSHGQSTEAFF
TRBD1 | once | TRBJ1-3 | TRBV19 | CASDDRDGNTIYF
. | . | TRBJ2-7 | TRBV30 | CAWQTGRGGYEQYF
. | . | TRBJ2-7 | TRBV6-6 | CASSYTPYEQYF